Listed here are 21 T cell receptor beta chains from one sample, sequenced in a study of CD8+CD57+ T cells in acquired aplastic anemia. For CDR3 and TCR beta VDJ profiling, genomic DNA was the template used. TCRdb independently ran MiXCR on the reads; one entry per CDR3 protein. The top ten clones hold about 30% of a sample with under 200,000 distinct CDR3 sequences, 40% to 60% of them seen once. CD8+CD57+ cell expansion, shown by flow cytometry, had occurred in the patients selected for sequencing. Input material: sorted CD4+, CD8+, or CD8+CD57+ T cells (not recorded which) from PBMCs. The receptors were sampled from a human donor with aplastic anemia.

V is TRBV5-5 and J is TRBJ2-7; D not resolved. The CDR3 contains 14 residues. Germline-derived CDR1 and CDR2 are SGHKS and YYEKEE (reference sequence). Trimming removed 0 bases from V and 2 bases from J, with 9 bases in between. CDR3 in DNA: TGTGCCAGCAGCTTGGGGGGAAGTACCTACGAGCAGTACTTC. Its protein is CASSLGGSTYEQYF.

The V gene is TRBV11-2, the J gene TRBJ1-1, with 11 bases that match TRBD1. The CDR3 loop spans 15 amino acids. V gave up 4 bases and J gave up 0 bases; unmatched junction bases: 1. Germline CDR1 and CDR2: SGHAT and FQNNGV. The chain's CDR3 is CASSSGQGVNTEAFF. The CDR3 DNA follows: TGTGCCAGCAGCTCGGGACAGGGGGTGAACACTGAAGCTTTCTTT.

In its sample, this clonotype was seen many times. The rearrangement joins TRBV7-9 to TRBJ1-2; no clear D. V gave up 5 bases and J gave up 10 bases, with 14 bases separating them. This CDR3 comprises 12 residues. The V gene's germline CDR1 is SEHNR and CDR2 FQNEAQ (reference sequence). CDR3 region: CASSPTGWDYTF. DNA for the CDR3: TGTGCCAGCAGCCCGACGGGATGGGACTACACCTTC.

The CDR3: CASSVLRSGEAFF. The CDR3, as DNA: TGTGCCAGCAGCGTTCTCCGTTCGGGTGAAGCTTTCTTT. The chain combines TRBV9 with TRBJ1-1; D unclear. Trimming removed 2 bases from V and 7 bases from J, with 12 bases in between. The CDR3 length is 13 residues. Germline CDR1 reads SGDLS; CDR2 reads YYNGEE.

This rearrangement joins TRBV6-2 or TRBV6-3 to TRBJ2-1; 10 nucleotides match TRBD1. Germline V CDR1 and CDR2: MNHEY, SVGEGT. Unmatched junction bases numbered 3, after V lost 5 bases and J lost 2 bases. The CDR3 is 15 residues long. CDR3 coding DNA: TGTGCCAGCAGTAAAGACAGGGGGCCCTACAATGAGCAGTTCTTC. This codes for CASSKDRGPYNEQFF.

V and J are TRBV19 and TRBJ1-6; D is undetermined. This CDR3 has 15 residues. Trimming removed 2 bases from V and 8 bases from J, with 13 bases in between. Germline lookup yields CDR1 LNHDA and CDR2 SQIVND (reference sequence). Here the CDR3 reads CASSISVGFDSPLHF. Written as DNA, the CDR3 is TGTGCCAGTAGTATATCCGTGGGTTTCGATTCACCCCTCCACTTT.

Many counts were recorded for this clonotype. The chain has TRBV9 and TRBJ2-7; TRBD2 aligns across 14 bases. Per germline, CDR1 SGDLS and CDR2 YYNGEE. The CDR3 spans 15 residues. V was clipped by 0 bases and J by 6 bases; unmatched bases: 2. CDR3 region: CASSVGLAGGAEQYF. The DNA for the CDR3 is TGTGCCAGCAGCGTAGGACTAGCGGGAGGGGCCGAGCAGTACTTC.

This clonotype has just one count. A much bigger clone sits one base away, suggesting this may be a read error. The rearrangement joins TRBV12-3 or TRBV12-4 to TRBJ1-1; a possible D gene is TRBD1 (5 bases). This CDR3 has 15 amino acids. CDR3 sequence reads: CASGRRTPFIAEALF. CDR3 sequence (DNA): TGTGCCAGCGGGCGAAGGACACCTTTTATCGCTGAAGCTTTGTTT.

In its sample, this clonotype was seen many times. The chain joins TRBV5-1 to TRBJ2-7, with D perhaps given as TRBD1 or TRBD2 (5 bases each). Deletions cut 0 bases from V and 4 bases from J, with 14 bases between. In germline, CDR1 is SGHRS, CDR2 YFSETQ. This CDR3 is 15 amino acids long. The CDR3, as DNA: TGCGCCAGCAGCTTGGCCTGGGGGTTCGGGTACGAGCAGTACTTC. Translated, it gives CASSLAWGFGYEQYF.

This clonotype was seen at least ten times. This sequence joins TRBV4-1 and TRBJ2-7; D uncertain. Germline V lookup: CDR1 MGHRA, CDR2 YSYEKL. The ends were cut back, 4 bases at V and 5 bases at J, with 18 bases in the middle. There are 15 residues in the CDR3. The CDR3 spells CASSPYRRASDEQYF. In DNA form, the CDR3 reads TGCGCCAGCAGCCCATACCGTAGGGCCAGCGACGAGCAGTACTTC.

The V and J genes are TRBV10-1 and TRBJ2-3; D is possibly TRBD1 or TRBD2 (6 bases each). The V gene lost 1 base and the J gene lost 2 bases, with 10 bases spanning the gap. The V gene's germline CDR1 is WNHNN and CDR2 SYGVQD (reference sequence). This CDR3 region has 15 residues. CDR3 sequence (DNA): TGCGCCAGCAGTGAGTTGGGGGGCTCCACAGATACGCAGTATTTT. Protein sequence: CASSELGGSTDTQYF.

The sample holds many counts of this clonotype. V usage is TRBV6-4 and J usage is TRBJ2-1, with 12 bases fitting TRBD2. The CDR3 covers 19 residues. Germline lookup yields CDR1 MRHNA and CDR2 SNTAGT. With V trimmed by 2 bases and J by 0 bases, 8 bases remained unmatched. In DNA, the CDR3 is TGTGCCAGCAGTGACCCTAGCGGGAGGGATAGGAGCTCCTACAATGAGCAGTTCTTC. Its translation is CASSDPSGRDRSSYNEQFF.

This chain uses TRBV24-1 with TRBJ2-3, with D possibly matching TRBD1 (7 bases). CDR1 and CDR2 from the germline V gene are KGHDR and SFDVKD. Trimming shortened V by 2 bases and J by 2 bases, and 16 bases separated the two germline ends. The CDR3 consists of 17 residues. In DNA, the CDR3 is TGTGCCACCAGTGATTCAGGGGGGCAAACACACACAGATACGCAGTATTTT. Translating gives CATSDSGGQTHTDTQYF.

Here the CDR3 DNA reads TGTGCCACCAGTGATTTTTCCGAGACAGGGGGTTATGGCTACACCTTC. As protein: CATSDFSETGGYGYTF. The genes are TRBV24-1 and TRBJ1-2, with 9 nucleotides matching TRBD1. The CDR3 is 16 residues long. The V segment lost 1 base and the J segment 5 bases; nucleotides outside the gene matches: 7. The germline gives CDR1 KGHDR, CDR2 SFDVKD.

The V and J genes are TRBV29-1 and TRBJ2-2; 12 bases align to TRBD2. This CDR3 comprises 14 residues. With 6 bases clipped from V and 2 bases from J, the junction kept 1 base outside the gene matches. Germline lookup yields CDR1 SQVTM and CDR2 ANQGSEA. The CDR3 DNA sequence: TGCAGCGTAGGACTAGCGGGAAACACCGGGGAGCTGTTTTTT. Protein: CSVGLAGNTGELFF.

The chain has TRBV30 and TRBJ1-1; 11 positions match TRBD1. V shed 0 bases and J 4 bases; nucleotides not matched to a gene: 4. Germline loops: CDR1 GTSNPN, CDR2 SVGIG (reference sequence). The CDR3 sequence is 15 residues long. CDR3 sequence: CAWSVPGQGGTEAFF. In nucleotides, the CDR3 is TGTGCCTGGAGTGTACCGGGACAGGGGGGCACTGAAGCTTTCTTT.

The CDR3 here is CASSLGIEEQYF. The CDR3 coding sequence is TGTGCCAGCAGCTTAGGGATAGAGGAGCAGTACTTC. The J gene is TRBJ2-7, the V gene TRBV7-8; D unclear. The V end lost 1 base, the J end lost 7 bases, and 8 bases lay between the germline ends. The CDR3 totals 12 residues. Germline CDR1 and CDR2: SGHVS and FQNEAQ.

About this clonotype: A much larger clone differs from this one at a single base, so this may be a read error. The chain has TRBV5-6 and TRBJ2-7; 8 bases line up with TRBD1. The CDR3 has 15 residues. Germline values: CDR1 SGHDT, CDR2 YYEEEE. CDR3 in DNA: TGTGCCAGCAGCCCCCAGGGGGCAGGACCCTACGGGCAGTACTTC. This translates into CASSPQGAGPYGQYF.

The chain couples TRBV4-1 to TRBJ2-3; D may correspond to TRBD1 or TRBD2 (5 bases each). Germline assignment: CDR1 MGHRA and CDR2 YSYEKL. The V end lost 0 bases, the J end lost 0 bases, and 10 bases lay between the germline ends. The CDR3 consists of 16 residues. The CDR3 nucleotides are TGCGCCAGCAGCCAAGAATCGGGGACGAGCACAGATACGCAGTATTTT. It encodes CASSQESGTSTDTQYF.

The sample holds many counts of this clonotype. The chain recombines TRBV2 with TRBJ2-3, with D possibly being TRBD2 (5 bases). The CDR3 has 13 residues. Germline CDR1 and CDR2: SNHLY and FYNNEI. Trimming took off 6 bases at V and 4 bases at J, with 11 bases between the two ends. CDR3 in DNA: TGTGCCAGCAGAGCGGACGGACCAGATACGCAGTATTTT. This codes for CASRADGPDTQYF.

The chain has TRBV11-1 and TRBJ2-2; 7 bases match TRBD1. This CDR3 is 16 amino acids long. Germline V gene data show CDR1 as SGHAT and CDR2 as FQDESV (reference sequence). The V segment lost 5 bases and the J segment 0 bases; nucleotides outside the gene matches: 6. As DNA, the CDR3 is TGTGCCAGCAGCCTGGTGGGACAGCCGAACACCGGGGAGCTGTTTTTT. It encodes CASSLVGQPNTGELFF.